What follows are 26 T cell receptor beta chains derived from one specimen sequenced in a study of cytomegalovirus exposure and HLA in healthy donors. The method was immunoSEQ multiplex PCR; TCRdb's version includes in-frame clones alone and lacks a portion of them. The top ten hold 0.9% to 1.5% of the sample, which has around 60,000 clones, around 96% seen once. Sequencing was done on a sample of PBMCs. These receptors originate from a woman aged 18-35 years in good health and CMV-seronegative.

In the case of this clone: Distinct nucleotide sequences in the sample also encode this CDR3. The chain uses TRBV7-3 and TRBJ2-1; 12 bases fit TRBD2. The CDR3 totals 15 residues. Germline V gene lookup returns CDR1 SGHTA and CDR2 FQGTGA. The ends lost 5 bases at V and 4 bases at J; junction bases unmatched: 3. The CDR3 reads CASSPLAGGYNEQFF. CDR3 nucleotide sequence: TGTGCCAGCAGCCCCCTAGCGGGAGGGTACAATGAGCAGTTCTTC.

This sequence joins TRBV28 and TRBJ2-7; D uncertain. This CDR3 is 20 amino acids long. V was pared by 0 bases and J by 0 bases, with 24 bases between. Germline-derived CDR1 and CDR2 are MDHEN and SYDVKM. The CDR3, as DNA: TGTGCCAGCAGTTTATGGGGCTTGGGTCAGGCCAACACCCACTCCTACGAGCAGTACTTC. Protein: CASSLWGLGQANTHSYEQYF. The full variable domain, rest sourced from reference TRBV28 and TRBJ2-7, is DVKVTQSSRYLVKRTGEKVFLECVQDMDHENMFWYRQDPGLGLRLIYFSYDVKMKEKGDIPEGYSVSREKKERFSLILESASTNQTSMYLCASSLWGLGQANTHSYEQYFGPGTRLTVT.

This chain joins TRBV7-9 and TRBJ1-5; 10 bases are a match to TRBD1. V shed 1 base, J shed 9 bases, and the junction held 6 bases outside the gene matches. The CDR3 covers 15 residues. Germline CDR1 is SEHNR and CDR2 is FQNEAQ (reference sequence). The CDR3 sequence is CASSLGQGAPGPQHF. The DNA of the CDR3 is TGTGCCAGCAGCTTAGGACAGGGGGCCCCAGGGCCCCAGCATTTT.

The chain recombines TRBV10-3 with TRBJ2-7; the match to TRBD2 covers 12 bases. With 3 bases clipped from V and 7 bases from J, the junction kept 4 bases outside the gene matches. The germline gives CDR1 ENHRY, CDR2 SYGVKD. CDR3 size: 14 residues. CDR3 loop: CAISEQTSGREQYF. CDR3 bases: TGTGCCATCAGTGAACAGACTAGCGGGAGAGAGCAGTACTTC.

The J gene is TRBJ1-2, the V gene TRBV4-3; 9 bases fit TRBD1. V was pared by 0 bases and J by 7 bases, with 9 bases of the junction left unmatched. CDR1 is LGHNA and CDR2 is YSLEER in the germline V gene. The CDR3 runs 16 residues. CDR3 nucleotide sequence: TGCGCCAGCAGCCAAGATTGGGGGGACAGGGTTGGTGGCTACACCTTC. It translates to CASSQDWGDRVGGYTF.

The genes are TRBV30 and TRBJ2-5; 11 nucleotides agree with TRBD2. Losses at the gene ends were 3 bases for V and 4 bases for J; bases not matched to a gene: 19. The CDR3 spans 19 residues. CDR1 is GTSNPN and CDR2 is SVGIG in the germline V gene (reference sequence). CDR3 sequence reads: CAWSERLAGGGGLGETQYF. In DNA form, the CDR3 reads TGTGCCTGGAGCGAACGGCTAGCGGGAGGAGGCGGGCTCGGAGAGACCCAGTACTTC.

The chain recombines TRBV6-1 with TRBJ2-1; TRBD2 agrees at 13 bases. With V trimmed by 6 bases and J by 6 bases, 2 bases remained unmatched. CDR3 length: 14 residues. The germline CDR1 and CDR2 sequences are MNHNS and SASEGT. CDR3 sequence: CASRTSGGRNEQFF. CDR3 nucleotides: TGTGCCAGCAGGACTAGCGGGGGGCGCAATGAGCAGTTCTTC.

The CDR3 spells CASRTTGRPQHF. The CDR3 DNA follows: TGTGCCAGCAGGACGACAGGGCGGCCCCAGCATTTT. The chain combines TRBV27 with TRBJ1-5; 7 bases are a match to TRBD1. Trimming cost V 6 bases and J 9 bases; bases outside gene matches: 5. In germline, CDR1 is MNHEY, CDR2 SMNVEV (reference sequence). The CDR3 has 12 residues.

The chain joins TRBV5-1 to TRBJ2-1; a possible D gene is TRBD1 (5 bases). V lost 4 bases, J lost 8 bases, and 16 bases lay in between. CDR3 size: 14 residues. Germline CDR1 is SGHRS and CDR2 is YFSETQ. The DNA for the CDR3 is TGCGCCAGCAGCCTACCGGACACGCACGATGAGCAGTTCTTC. Residues: CASSLPDTHDEQFF.

The rearrangement joins TRBV15 to TRBJ1-2; TRBD1 is a possible D gene (5 bases). Trimming removed 0 bases from V and 4 bases from J, with 9 bases in between. The CDR3 sequence is 14 residues long. Germline loops: CDR1 LNHNV, CDR2 YYDKDF (reference sequence). CDR3 sequence: CATSRDQGGYGYTF. The CDR3 DNA sequence: TGTGCCACCAGCAGAGACCAGGGTGGCTATGGCTACACCTTC.

The J gene is TRBJ1-1, the V gene TRBV30; TRBD1 matches 7 bases. The ends lost 1 base at V and 1 base at J; junction bases unmatched: 3. Germline V CDR1 and CDR2: GTSNPN, SVGIG (reference sequence). The CDR3 has 14 residues. CDR3 sequence reads: CAWSDRGKNTEAFF. In nucleotides, the CDR3 is TGTGCCTGGAGTGACAGGGGAAAGAACACTGAAGCTTTCTTT.

The gene calls are TRBV7-2 and TRBJ2-1; 11 bases map to TRBD2. Germline V gives CDR1 SGHTA, CDR2 FQGNSA. Germline trimming cut 5 bases from V and 1 base from J; bases unmatched to any gene: 7. CDR3 size: 17 residues. The CDR3 loop reads CASSRLAGNPSYNEQFF. CDR3 sequence (DNA): TGTGCCAGCAGCAGACTAGCGGGGAACCCATCCTACAATGAGCAGTTCTTC.

The chain joins TRBV18 to TRBJ2-3; D uncertain. V gave up 8 bases and J gave up 1 base, with 7 bases separating them. This CDR3 has 12 residues. Looked up from germline, CDR1 is KGHSH and CDR2 is LQKENI. CDR3 region: CASEAGTDTQYF. CDR3 sequence (DNA): TGTGCCAGCGAAGCTGGCACAGATACGCAGTATTTT.

V and J are TRBV5-4 and TRBJ2-3; 8 positions agree with TRBD2. CDR3 length: 16 amino acids. Germline CDR1 reads SGHNT; CDR2 reads YYREEE (reference sequence). Trimming cost V 0 bases and J 0 bases; bases outside gene matches: 3. DNA of the CDR3: TGTGCCAGCAGCTTGGCCCAGCGGGAGAGCACAGATACGCAGTATTTT. Translation gives CASSLAQRESTDTQYF.

The chain couples TRBV5-6 to TRBJ2-5, with a weak D call TRBD2 (6 bases). The CDR3 spans 14 residues. Germline V lookup: CDR1 SGHDT, CDR2 YYEEEE. The germline V and J ends were trimmed by 1 base and 9 bases, with 16 bases remaining between them. The CDR3 sequence is CASSLIATREAQYF. The CDR3 nucleotides read TGTGCCAGCAGCTTGATAGCTACTAGGGAGGCCCAGTACTTC.

V and J are TRBV18 and TRBJ1-1; TRBD1 agrees at 8 bases. From germline, CDR1 is KGHSH and CDR2 LQKENI. The junction had 9 bases not matched to a gene; V was cut back by 3 bases and J by 0 bases. This CDR3 has 17 amino acids. The CDR3 region has the DNA TGTGCCAGCTCACCCACAGGGGGGGGCATCATGAACACTGAAGCTTTCTTT. This encodes CASSPTGGGIMNTEAFF.

DNA for the CDR3: TGTGCCAGCAGTGACAGGGGGCACTACAATGAGCAGTTCTTC. Protein sequence: CASSDRGHYNEQFF. The V call is TRBV6-1, the J call TRBJ2-1, with 8 nucleotides matching TRBD1. The J segment lost 3 bases and the V segment lost 3 bases, leaving 1 base of the junction unmatched. Germline values: CDR1 MNHNS, CDR2 SASEGT. The CDR3 has 14 amino acids.

The chain employs TRBV7-2 and TRBJ2-7, with TRBD2 identical over 15 bases. Per the germline V gene, CDR1 is SGHTA and CDR2 is FQGNSA. The CDR3 sequence is 19 residues long. V was clipped by 2 bases and J by 4 bases; unmatched bases: 12. DNA of the CDR3: TGTGCCAGCAGCTTAAGAGGACTAGCGGGGGGGCAGGGAGGGTACGAGCAGTACTTC. The encoded protein is CASSLRGLAGGQGGYEQYF.

CDR3 protein: CASSLDGLAAPPNEQFF. The CDR3 nucleotides are TGTGCCAGCAGCTTAGACGGACTAGCGGCCCCGCCGAATGAGCAGTTCTTC. This rearrangement joins TRBV7-9 to TRBJ2-1; 10 bases are a match to TRBD2. The ends lost 1 base at V and 7 bases at J; junction bases unmatched: 10. Germline CDR1 and CDR2: SEHNR and FQNEAQ (reference sequence). The CDR3 spans 17 residues.

Only one count was recorded for this clone. This chain joins TRBV15 and TRBJ2-5, with TRBD1 identical over 9 bases. Germline trimming cut 5 bases from V and 5 bases from J; bases unmatched to any gene: 9. CDR1 is LNHNV, CDR2 YYDKDF, per germline (reference sequence). This CDR3 is 15 amino acids long. CDR3 sequence (DNA): TGTGCCACCAGCCCGGGACAGGGAAGGGGGGAGACCCAGTACTTC. Translated, it gives CATSPGQGRGETQYF.

CDR3 in amino acids: CASSPPSGSAGGDTQYF. The CDR3 DNA reads TGCGCCAGCAGCCCCCCTAGCGGGAGTGCGGGGGGAGATACGCAGTATTTT. The chain uses TRBV5-1 and TRBJ2-3; 10 bases fit TRBD2. There are 17 residues in the CDR3. From germline, CDR1 is SGHRS and CDR2 YFSETQ. Trimming cost V 4 bases and J 5 bases; bases outside gene matches: 13.

This clone has just one count. This chain joins TRBV2 and TRBJ2-3; TRBD2 might be the D (5 bases). Per the germline V gene, CDR1 is SNHLY and CDR2 is FYNNEI. Trimming pared 1 base from V and 2 bases from J, leaving 13 bases between. The CDR3 covers 16 residues. The CDR3 DNA reads as TGTGCCAGCAGTGAAGGGATGTTGGGAGACACAGATACGCAGTATTTT. Protein: CASSEGMLGDTDTQYF.

This clone was counted once. The chain links TRBV14 to TRBJ2-3; TRBD2 matches at 7 bases. Unmatched junction bases numbered 5, after V lost 0 bases and J lost 2 bases. Germline CDR1 reads SGHDN; CDR2 reads FVKESK. This CDR3 has 16 residues. CDR3 residues: CASSQEGGLNTDTQYF. The DNA of the CDR3 is TGTGCCAGCAGCCAAGAGGGGGGACTAAACACAGATACGCAGTATTTT. Looking up the rest from reference TRBV14 and TRBJ2-3 gives the full variable domain: EAGVTQFPSHSVIEKGQTVTLRCDPISGHDNLYWYRRVMGKEIKFLLHFVKESKQDESGMPNNRFLAERTGGTYSTLKVQPAELEDSGVYFCASSQEGGLNTDTQYFGPGTRLTVL.

The V and J genes are TRBV10-3 and TRBJ1-5; D not resolved. The CDR3 is 14 amino acids. Germline V gene lookup returns CDR1 ENHRY and CDR2 SYGVKD. V lost 2 bases and J lost 2, with 7 bases in between. CDR3 coding DNA: TGTGCCATCAGTGAGAGGCAGGGCAATCAGCCCCAGCATTTT. It specifies CAISERQGNQPQHF.

This rearrangement joins TRBV7-2 to TRBJ2-7; 12 positions agree with TRBD2. This CDR3 spans 15 amino acids. V trimming: 4 bases; J trimming: 7 bases; junction bases outside the gene matches: 8. Germline V CDR1 and CDR2: SGHTA, FQGNSA. The CDR3: CASSSLLAGGIEQYF. CDR3 coding DNA: TGTGCCAGCAGCTCCTTACTAGCGGGAGGAATTGAGCAGTACTTC. Filled out from reference TRBV7-2 and TRBJ2-7, the complete variable domain reads GAGVSQSPSNKVTEKGKDVELRCDPISGHTALYWYRQSLGQGLEFLIYFQGNSAPDKSGLPSDRFSAERTGGSVSTLTIQRTQQEDSAVYLCASSSLLAGGIEQYFGPGTRLTVT.

The V and J genes are TRBV4-3 and TRBJ2-3; a weak D match, TRBD2 (5 bases). This CDR3 contains 17 residues. V lost 1 base and J lost 5, with 19 bases in between. Germline V gene lookup returns CDR1 LGHNA and CDR2 YSLEER. The CDR3 bases are TGCGCCAGCAGCCAAGTTTTTCTGGGAGCTCGGGGAGATACGCAGTATTTT. Its translation is CASSQVFLGARGDTQYF.